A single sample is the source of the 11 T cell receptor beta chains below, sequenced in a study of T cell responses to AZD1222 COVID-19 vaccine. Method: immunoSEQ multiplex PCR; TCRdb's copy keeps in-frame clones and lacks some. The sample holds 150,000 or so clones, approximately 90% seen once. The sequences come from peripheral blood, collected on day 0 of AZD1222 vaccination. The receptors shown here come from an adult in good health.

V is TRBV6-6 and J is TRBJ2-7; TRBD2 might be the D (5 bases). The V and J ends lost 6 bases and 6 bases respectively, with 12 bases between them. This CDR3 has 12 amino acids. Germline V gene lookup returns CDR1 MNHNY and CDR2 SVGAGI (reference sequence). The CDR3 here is CASRLLESEQYF. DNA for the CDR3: TGTGCCAGCAGGCTACTAGAGTCCGAGCAGTACTTC.

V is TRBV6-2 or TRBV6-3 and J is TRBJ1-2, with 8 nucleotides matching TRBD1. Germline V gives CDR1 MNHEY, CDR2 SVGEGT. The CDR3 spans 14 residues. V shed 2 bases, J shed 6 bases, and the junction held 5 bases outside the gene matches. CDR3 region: CASSYRQGNHGYTF. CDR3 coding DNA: TGTGCCAGCAGTTACCGACAGGGGAACCATGGCTACACCTTC.

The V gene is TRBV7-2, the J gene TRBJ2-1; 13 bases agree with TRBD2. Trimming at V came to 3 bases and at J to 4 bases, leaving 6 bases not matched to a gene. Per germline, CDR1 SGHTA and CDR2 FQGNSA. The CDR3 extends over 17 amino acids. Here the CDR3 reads CASSLRLAGGKYNEQFF. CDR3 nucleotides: TGTGCCAGCAGCTTGCGACTAGCGGGGGGAAAATACAATGAGCAGTTCTTC.

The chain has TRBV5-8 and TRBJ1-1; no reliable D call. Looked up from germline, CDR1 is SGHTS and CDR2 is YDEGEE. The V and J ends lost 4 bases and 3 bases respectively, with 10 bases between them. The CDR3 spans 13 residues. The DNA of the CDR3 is TGTGCCAGCAGCACCATGGACCACACTGAAGCTTTCTTT. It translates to CASSTMDHTEAFF.

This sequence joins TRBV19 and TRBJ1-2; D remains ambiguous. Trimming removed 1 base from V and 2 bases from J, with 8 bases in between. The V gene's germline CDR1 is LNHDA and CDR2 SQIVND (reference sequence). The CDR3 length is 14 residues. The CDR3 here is CASSIVGGNYGYTF. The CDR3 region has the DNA TGTGCCAGTAGTATAGTGGGAGGCAACTATGGCTACACCTTC.

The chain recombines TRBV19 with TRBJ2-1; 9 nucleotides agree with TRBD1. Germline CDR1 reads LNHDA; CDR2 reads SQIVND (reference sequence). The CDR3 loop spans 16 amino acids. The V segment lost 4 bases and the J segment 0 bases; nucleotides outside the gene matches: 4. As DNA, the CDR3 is TGTGCCAGTAGTAAACAGACAGGGGGCTCCTACAATGAGCAGTTCTTC. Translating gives CASSKQTGGSYNEQFF.

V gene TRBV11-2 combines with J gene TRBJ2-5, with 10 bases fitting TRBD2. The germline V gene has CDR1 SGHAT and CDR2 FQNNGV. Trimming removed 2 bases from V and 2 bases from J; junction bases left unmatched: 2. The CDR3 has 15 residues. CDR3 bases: TGTGCCAGCAGCTTAAGACTAGCGGGTCAAGAGACCCAGTACTTC. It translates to CASSLRLAGQETQYF. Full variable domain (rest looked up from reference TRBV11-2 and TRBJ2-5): EAGVAQSPRYKIIEKRQSVAFWCNPISGHATLYWYQQILGQGPKLLIQFQNNGVVDDSQLPKDRFSAERLKGVDSTLKIQPAKLEDSAVYLCASSLRLAGQETQYFGPGTRLLVL.

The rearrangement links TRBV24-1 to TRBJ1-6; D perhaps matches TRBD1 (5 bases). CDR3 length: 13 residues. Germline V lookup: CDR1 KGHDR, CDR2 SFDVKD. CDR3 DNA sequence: TGTGCAACCCGGGCAGGGAATAATTCACCCCTCCACTTT. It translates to CATRAGNNSPLHF.

CDR3 DNA sequence: TGTGCCAGCAGCGCCCAGAGGGCCCTGAACACTGAAGCTTTCTTT. Residues: CASSAQRALNTEAFF. This chain connects TRBV7-9 to TRBJ1-1; D gene uncertain. CDR1 and CDR2 from the germline V gene are SEHNR and FQNEAQ (reference sequence). Trimming took off 5 bases at V and 0 bases at J, with 13 bases between the two ends. This CDR3 comprises 15 residues. Looking up the rest from reference TRBV7-9 and TRBJ1-1 gives the full variable domain: DTGVSQNPRHKITKRGQNVTFRCDPISEHNRLYWYRQTLGQGPEFLTYFQNEAQLEKSRLLSDRFSAERPKGSFSTLEIQRTEQGDSAMYLCASSAQRALNTEAFFGQGTRLTVV.

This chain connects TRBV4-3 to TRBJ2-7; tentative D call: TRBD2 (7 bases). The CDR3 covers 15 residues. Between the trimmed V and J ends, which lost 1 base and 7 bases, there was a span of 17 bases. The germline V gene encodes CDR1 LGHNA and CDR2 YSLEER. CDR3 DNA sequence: TGCGCCAGCAGCCAAGGCTTGGCGGGGGCCCGGGAGCAGTACTTC. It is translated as CASSQGLAGAREQYF.

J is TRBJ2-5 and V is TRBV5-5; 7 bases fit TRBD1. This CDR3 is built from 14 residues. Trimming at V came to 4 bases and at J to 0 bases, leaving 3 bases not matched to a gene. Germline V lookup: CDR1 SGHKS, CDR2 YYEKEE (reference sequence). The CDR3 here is CASSLGQNQETQYF. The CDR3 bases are TGTGCCAGCAGCCTGGGACAGAACCAAGAGACCCAGTACTTC. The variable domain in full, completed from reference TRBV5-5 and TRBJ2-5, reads DAGVTQSPTHLIKTRGQQVTLRCSPISGHKSVSWYQQVLGQGPQFIFQYYEKEERGRGNFPDRFSARQFPNYSSELNVNALLLGDSALYLCASSLGQNQETQYFGPGTRLLVL.